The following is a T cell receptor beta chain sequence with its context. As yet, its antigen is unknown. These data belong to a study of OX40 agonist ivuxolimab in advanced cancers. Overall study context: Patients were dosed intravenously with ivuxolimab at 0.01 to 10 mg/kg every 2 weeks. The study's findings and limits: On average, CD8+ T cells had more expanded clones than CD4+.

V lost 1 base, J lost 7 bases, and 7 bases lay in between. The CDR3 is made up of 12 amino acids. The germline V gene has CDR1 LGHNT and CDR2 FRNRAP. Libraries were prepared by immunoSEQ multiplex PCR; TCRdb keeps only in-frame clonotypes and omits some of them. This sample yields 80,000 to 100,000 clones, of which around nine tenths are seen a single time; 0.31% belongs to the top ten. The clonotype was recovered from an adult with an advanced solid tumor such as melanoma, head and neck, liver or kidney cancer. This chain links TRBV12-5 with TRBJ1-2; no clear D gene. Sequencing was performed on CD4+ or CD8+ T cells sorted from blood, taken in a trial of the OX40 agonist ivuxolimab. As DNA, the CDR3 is TGTGCTAGTGGTTTGGAACGAGTTGGCTACACCTTC. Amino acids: CASGLERVGYTF.